These 6 T cell receptor beta chains came from one sample sequenced in a study of T cell responses to AZD1222 COVID-19 vaccine. Repertoires were generated with immunoSEQ multiplex PCR, while TCRdb's copy carries only in-frame clones and drops some. The sample lists fewer than 200,000 clones, 88% occurring once. The sample here was peripheral blood, taken 28 days after the second AZD1222 dose. The source is an adult who received the AZD1222 COVID-19 vaccine.

This clone came up a few times. The chain couples TRBV9 to TRBJ1-5, with unresolved D. The CDR3 covers 15 residues. The ends were cut back, 3 bases at V and 0 bases at J, with 10 bases in the middle. The V gene's germline CDR1 is SGDLS and CDR2 YYNGEE. The CDR3 DNA reads as TGTGCCAGCAGCGGCAGTAGTTATAGCAATCAGCCCCAGCATTTT. Translating it yields CASSGSSYSNQPQHF.

The chain combines TRBV6-2 or TRBV6-3 with TRBJ2-5; 9 nucleotides line up with TRBD2. This CDR3 comprises 18 residues. Losses at the gene ends were 5 bases for V and 0 bases for J; bases not matched to a gene: 13. Germline lookup yields CDR1 MNHEY and CDR2 SVGEGT. CDR3 loop: CASSKLPIAGVYQETQYF. The DNA for the CDR3 is TGTGCCAGCAGTAAACTACCTATAGCGGGAGTGTACCAAGAGACCCAGTACTTC.

This chain links TRBV28 with TRBJ2-3; unclear D gene. The CDR3 contains 11 residues. Germline V gene data show CDR1 as MDHEN and CDR2 as SYDVKM. The V gene lost 3 bases and the J gene lost 8 bases, with 6 bases spanning the gap. The CDR3 bases are TGTGCCAGCAGTTTGAAAGGTACGCAGTATTTT. This gives the protein CASSLKGTQYF. Using reference TRBV28 and TRBJ2-3 for the parts outside the CDR3, the full variable domain is DVKVTQSSRYLVKRTGEKVFLECVQDMDHENMFWYRQDPGLGLRLIYFSYDVKMKEKGDIPEGYSVSREKKERFSLILESASTNQTSMYLCASSLKGTQYFGPGTRLTVL.

This chain joins TRBV5-1 and TRBJ2-7; a weak D match, TRBD2 (5 bases). The CDR3 is made up of 13 amino acids. Germline V lookup: CDR1 SGHRS, CDR2 YFSETQ. Trimming left V 4 bases short and J 3 bases short, with 11 bases between. The CDR3, as DNA: TGCGCCAGCAGCGGACCGGGAAACTACGAGCAGTACTTC. Translated, it gives CASSGPGNYEQYF.

The chain recombines TRBV24-1 with TRBJ1-5; 7 bases match TRBD1. Germline V gene data show CDR1 as KGHDR and CDR2 as SFDVKD. With 12 bases clipped from V and 7 bases from J, the junction kept 11 bases outside the gene matches. The CDR3 is 13 residues long. CDR3 sequence: CAATTGVGQPQHF. For the CDR3, the DNA is TGTGCCGCTACTACAGGGGTTGGCCAGCCCCAGCATTTT.

V gene TRBV7-2 combines with J gene TRBJ2-2; D possibly corresponds to TRBD2 (6 bases). Between the trimmed V and J ends, which lost 7 bases and 4 bases, there was a span of 13 bases. CDR3 length: 14 residues. Germline V CDR1 and CDR2: SGHTA, FQGNSA. CDR3 sequence (DNA): TGTGCCAGCATTGGAGGGACGGGCACCGGGGAGCTGTTTTTT. Its protein is CASIGGTGTGELFF.